One and the same sample provided the 21 T cell receptor beta chains below, sequenced in a study of T cell responses to AZD1222 COVID-19 vaccine. Produced via immunoSEQ multiplex PCR; TCRdb's table is partial and in-frame only. The sample consists of roughly 170,000 clones, 88% of them appearing once. The material was peripheral blood, obtained on day 0 of AZD1222 vaccination. Source of these receptors: an adult in good health.

This clone was counted a single time. The rearrangement joins TRBV5-1 to TRBJ2-5; possible D gene TRBD2, 5 bases. Germline V gene sequence: CDR1 SGHRS, CDR2 YFSETQ. V gave up 5 bases and J gave up 1 base, with 12 bases separating them. The CDR3 consists of 14 residues. The CDR3 DNA follows: TGCGCCAGCAGTGAACTGGGAGCCCAAGAGACCCAGTACTTC. Its protein product is CASSELGAQETQYF.

V is TRBV11-1 and J is TRBJ2-7; 8 nucleotides match TRBD2. The CDR3 totals 15 residues. Losses at the gene ends were 5 bases for V and 5 bases for J; bases not matched to a gene: 11. CDR1 and CDR2 (germline): SGHAT, FQDESV (reference sequence). The CDR3 DNA reads as TGTGCCAGCAGCCCCCTAGCGGGTTTTGGGGACGAGCAGTACTTC. Translating it yields CASSPLAGFGDEQYF.

The rearrangement links TRBV19 to TRBJ1-5; 7 nucleotides line up with TRBD1. The CDR3 length is 15 residues. V shed 9 bases and J 2 bases; nucleotides not matched to a gene: 10. The germline V gene encodes CDR1 LNHDA and CDR2 SQIVND (reference sequence). DNA of the CDR3: TGTGCCAGCTGTCAGGGGGAGAGGGGCAATCAGCCCCAGCATTTT. The encoded protein is CASCQGERGNQPQHF.

The sample holds one count of this clone. The chain couples TRBV5-4 to TRBJ2-7; possibly TRBD2 for D (5 bases). CDR1 SGHNT and CDR2 YYREEE come from the germline V gene (reference sequence). Trimming removed 0 bases from V and 3 bases from J, with 13 bases in between. The CDR3 contains 15 residues. CDR3 nucleotides: TGTGCCAGCAGCTTGGCGAACCTCGGGGTCTACGAGCAGTACTTC. The encoded protein is CASSLANLGVYEQYF.

V usage is TRBV3-1 (or the pseudogene TRBV3-2) and J usage is TRBJ2-7, with a tentative D call TRBD1 (6 bases). The CDR3 covers 15 residues. Germline values: CDR1 LGHDT, CDR2 YNNKEL (reference sequence). Trimming removed 5 bases from V and 1 base from J, with 15 bases in between. CDR3 in DNA: TGTGCCAGCAGCTATAAATGGGACACTTCCTACGAGCAGTACTTC. This sequence encodes CASSYKWDTSYEQYF.

The chain carries TRBV5-6 and TRBJ2-5; a possible D gene is TRBD1 (6 bases). The CDR3 totals 15 residues. V gave up 0 bases and J gave up 7 bases, with 16 bases separating them. Germline lookup yields CDR1 SGHDT and CDR2 YYEEEE. The CDR3 loop is CASSLETRGGGTQYF. CDR3 bases: TGTGCCAGCAGCTTGGAAACCAGGGGTGGAGGGACCCAGTACTTC.

This chain links TRBV6-5 with TRBJ2-3; the match to TRBD2 covers 10 bases. Unmatched junction bases numbered 11, after V lost 8 bases and J lost 6 bases. The CDR3 totals 15 residues. Germline V CDR1 and CDR2: MNHEY, SVGAGI. CDR3 sequence: CASQSGRAYSDTQYF. For the CDR3, the DNA is TGTGCCAGCCAAAGCGGGAGGGCTTATTCGGATACGCAGTATTTT.

This chain links TRBV5-1 with TRBJ1-2; 7 nucleotides line up with TRBD1. Trimming took 4 bases from V and 0 from J; bases not matched to a gene: 6. The CDR3 is made up of 15 amino acids. Germline lookup yields CDR1 SGHRS and CDR2 YFSETQ. This CDR3 reads CASSTGQVSNYGYTF. CDR3 DNA sequence: TGCGCCAGCAGCACCGGACAGGTGTCTAACTATGGCTACACCTTC.

This sequence joins TRBV3-1 (or the pseudogene TRBV3-2) and TRBJ1-1, with unresolved D. Germline loops: CDR1 LGHDT, CDR2 YNNKEL (reference sequence). The CDR3 is made up of 13 amino acids. V gave up 0 bases and J gave up 1 base, with 3 bases separating them. CDR3 nucleotides: TGTGCCAGCAGCCAAGAACGGAACACTGAAGCTTTCTTT. It encodes CASSQERNTEAFF.

The chain employs TRBV6-5 and TRBJ1-1, with unresolved D. The CDR3 contains 16 residues. V was clipped by 2 bases and J by 0 bases, with 13 bases between them. Germline V gives CDR1 MNHEY, CDR2 SVGAGI. This CDR3 reads CASSYAYEVVNTEAFF. The DNA for the CDR3 is TGTGCCAGCAGTTACGCCTACGAGGTGGTGAACACTGAAGCTTTCTTT.

V gene TRBV6-4 combines with J gene TRBJ1-2; D is perhaps TRBD1 (5 bases). This CDR3 is built from 14 residues. Germline CDR1 and CDR2: MRHNA and SNTAGT. V was cut by 4 bases and J by 4 bases, with 13 bases left in between. CDR3 DNA: TGTGCCAGCAGTGTTACAGCCGGGGGCTATGGCTACACCTTC. Amino acid sequence: CASSVTAGGYGYTF.

This clone was recorded once. CDR3 residues: CASRLFLGDASYEQYF. Here the CDR3 DNA reads TGCGCCAGCAGGCTCTTCCTGGGGGACGCCTCCTACGAGCAGTACTTC. The rearrangement uses TRBV5-1 and TRBJ2-7; D is tentatively TRBD1 or TRBD2 (5 bases each). V lost 5 bases and J 0 bases, leaving 18 bases between the germline ends. CDR3 length: 16 residues. CDR1 SGHRS and CDR2 YFSETQ come from the germline V gene.

The DNA for the CDR3 is TGTGCCAGCAGCCAAGCGGGAGCCCACCACACCTTC. Protein product: CASSQAGAHHTF. This rearrangement joins TRBV14 to TRBJ1-2; D unclear. Germline assignment: CDR1 SGHDN and CDR2 FVKESK. The CDR3 is made up of 12 amino acids. Trimming cost V 1 base and J 12 bases, with 12 bases left between them.

The chain couples TRBV10-3 to TRBJ2-2; 7 positions agree with TRBD1. Germline V gene data show CDR1 as ENHRY and CDR2 as SYGVKD. The CDR3 contains 16 residues. V shed 6 bases and J 5 bases; nucleotides not matched to a gene: 12. In DNA, the CDR3 is TGTGCCATCAGCTACGGGACAGACCCGAGGACCGGGGAGCTGTTTTTT. Protein product: CAISYGTDPRTGELFF.

As for this clone: At the DNA level, this CDR3 is encoded by other sequences in the same sample as well. The genes are TRBV7-9 and TRBJ2-7; TRBD2 agrees at 7 bases. The V gene end was trimmed by 5 bases and the J gene end by 0 bases; junction bases not matched to a gene: 7. This CDR3 has 15 residues. Germline V gene sequence: CDR1 SEHNR, CDR2 FQNEAQ (reference sequence). The CDR3 coding sequence is TGTGCCAGCAGCCCCCCCGCTAGCGGCTCCTACGAGCAGTACTTC. The encoded protein is CASSPPASGSYEQYF.

This sequence joins TRBV4-3 and TRBJ1-3; perhaps TRBD1 as D (5 bases). Germline loops: CDR1 LGHNA, CDR2 YSLEER. The CDR3 has 17 residues. Trimming left V 0 bases short and J 0 bases short, with 12 bases between. CDR3 in DNA: TGCGCCAGCAGCCAAGAAGTGGGACTCCTCTCTGGAAACACCATATATTTT. Translation: CASSQEVGLLSGNTIYF.

The V and J genes are TRBV11-1 and TRBJ2-7, with 9 bases identical to TRBD1. This CDR3 is built from 16 residues. J lost 5 bases, V lost 5 bases, and 13 bases had no gene match. CDR1 and CDR2 from the germline V gene are SGHAT and FQDESV (reference sequence). The CDR3, as DNA: TGTGCCAGCAGCGCGCGTTTAGGACAGGGGAGCCACGAGCAGTACTTC. It codes for CASSARLGQGSHEQYF.

This chain connects TRBV9 to TRBJ2-7, with D hard to call. Germline assignment: CDR1 SGDLS and CDR2 YYNGEE. V was pared by 0 bases and J by 1 base, with 8 bases between. CDR3 length equals 14 residues. The chain's CDR3 is CASSVAPWSYEQYF. In DNA form, the CDR3 reads TGTGCCAGCAGCGTAGCACCGTGGTCCTACGAGCAGTACTTC. Combining the CDR3 with reference TRBV9 and TRBJ2-7 gives the whole variable domain DSGVTQTPKHLITATGQRVTLRCSPRSGDLSVYWYQQSLDQGLQFLIQYYNGEERAKGNILERFSAQQFPDLHSELNLSSLELGDSALYFCASSVAPWSYEQYFGPGTRLTVT.

V is TRBV6-5 and J is TRBJ2-7; D is tentatively TRBD1 or TRBD2 (5 bases each). Looked up from germline, CDR1 is MNHEY and CDR2 is SVGAGI. This CDR3 region has 13 residues. Trimming took 5 bases from V and 4 from J, leaving 12 bases between them. CDR3 in amino acids: CASSTGRLYEQYF. CDR3 DNA sequence: TGTGCCAGCAGTACGGGACGGTTATACGAGCAGTACTTC.

The chain combines TRBV9 with TRBJ2-6, with D unclear. CDR3 length: 17 residues. V gave up 3 bases and J gave up 0 bases, with 13 bases separating them. The germline CDR1 and CDR2 sequences are SGDLS and YYNGEE. CDR3 in amino acids: CASSARASNSGANVLTF. The DNA for the CDR3 is TGTGCCAGCAGCGCCCGGGCCTCAAACTCTGGGGCCAACGTCCTGACTTTC.

The CDR3 nucleotides are TGTGCCAGTAGCAGGGGGGCTGAAACCGGGGAGCTGTTTTTT. It yields the protein CASSRGAETGELFF. The V call is TRBV19, the J call TRBJ2-2; a weak D match, TRBD1 (7 bases). This CDR3 spans 14 amino acids. The V gene lost 6 bases and the J gene lost 5 bases, with 13 bases spanning the gap. Germline assignment: CDR1 LNHDA and CDR2 SQIVND (reference sequence). The full variable domain, its missing parts supplied by reference TRBV19 and TRBJ2-2, is DGGITQSPKYLFRKEGQNVTLSCEQNLNHDAMYWYRQDPGQGLRLIYYSQIVNDFQKGDIAEGYSVSREKKESFPLTVTSAQKNPTAFYLCASSRGAETGELFFGEGSRLTVL.